This TCR beta chain was captured by sequencing in a study of shared clonotypes between healthy human individuals. Background on the study: The study drew on two women and a few men aged 18 to 49 as donors.

Remarks on this clone: Its specificity is not known.

CD8 cells classed as naive were CD45RO-negative and positively selected for CCR7, excluding terminally differentiated effector memory CD45RA+ cells. Study observations and caveats: Estimated clonotype richness was generally higher in naive than memory subsets. Rarefaction revealed incomplete sorted-subset sequencing despite large depth.

The junction had 6 bases not matched to a gene; V was cut back by 7 bases and J by 1 base. This CDR3 comprises 15 residues. Per the germline V gene, CDR1 is SQVTM and CDR2 is ANQGSEA. The table came from immunoSEQ multiplex PCR; TCRdb's copy has only in-frame clones and leaves some out. The table has hundreds of thousands of clones, about 96% seen once. This chain connects TRBV29-1 to TRBJ2-1; 11 bases agree with TRBD2. This TCR came from a man aged 30 to 39 in good health. The sequencing input was naive CD8+ T cells sorted from blood. CDR3 in DNA: TGCAGCGAGGTAGCGGGAGGGGGTTCCTACAATGAGCAGTTCTTC. Its protein is CSEVAGGGSYNEQFF.